This entry features one T cell receptor beta chain sequence. The data were taken from a study of blood T cell repertoires in COVID-19. Across the whole study: There were acute and convalescent COVID-19 samples, and they came from the United States, Italy and Spain.

From germline, CDR1 is MNHEY and CDR2 SMNVEV (reference sequence). The V gene lost 3 bases and the J gene lost 7 bases, with 4 bases spanning the gap. There are 11 residues in the CDR3. The data were produced by immunoSEQ multiplex PCR, yet TCRdb's version contains in-frame clones alone and is incomplete. Of fewer than 150,000 clones listed, about nine tenths were seen once; the top ten hold approximately 10%. The sequencing sample was made of peripheral blood. This chain uses TRBV27 with TRBJ2-1, with no clear D. The origin of this receptor is a man aged 50 to 59 with active or convalescent COVID-19. As DNA, the CDR3 is TGTGCCAGCAGTTTTCTAAATGAGCAGTTCTTC. This translates into CASSFLNEQFF.